This TCR beta chain was profiled in a study of T cells of healthy individuals. Ten or more counts support this clonotype. TCRdb used MiXCR to reprocess the 5' RACE reads, holding one entry per CDR3 protein. Among 65,000 to 95,000 distinct CDR3 sequences listed, about 4.8% were seen once. This sequence originates from a female donor in good health.

The chain's CDR3 is CSAPFGPTNEKLFF. The CDR3 DNA reads as TGCAGTGCTCCCTTCGGACCAACTAATGAAAAACTGTTTTTT. The chain links TRBV20-1 to TRBJ1-4; no clear D. The V gene's germline CDR1 is DFQATT and CDR2 SNEGSKA (reference sequence). The CDR3 is 14 amino acids. Trimming shortened V by 5 bases and J by 0 bases, and 10 bases separated the two germline ends.